The next 8 T cell receptor beta chains were all read from a single sample in a study of cytomegalovirus exposure and HLA in healthy donors. PCR primers comprised 60 Vbeta and 13 Jbeta primers. Libraries were prepared by immunoSEQ multiplex PCR; TCRdb keeps only in-frame clonotypes and omits some of them. Among hundreds of thousands of clones, less than 85% were seen once, and the ten largest hold 0.63%. Specimen: PBMCs. These receptors came from a man aged 18 to 30 in good health and CMV-seronegative.

V is TRBV19 and J is TRBJ2-7; 8 nucleotides align to TRBD2. This CDR3 has 17 residues. CDR1 and CDR2 from the germline V gene are LNHDA and SQIVND (reference sequence). Trimming cost V 2 bases and J 3 bases; bases outside gene matches: 12. CDR3 residues: CASSISHLSGVFYEQYF. The CDR3 DNA follows: TGTGCCAGTAGTATAAGCCACCTTAGCGGGGTCTTCTACGAGCAGTACTTC.

Written as DNA, the CDR3 is TGTGCCAGCAGTGCGGCTCATTATGGCACTGAAGCTTTCTTT. This translates into CASSAAHYGTEAFF. The chain uses TRBV6-5 and TRBJ1-1; no clear D. Trimming took off 5 bases at V and 4 bases at J, with 14 bases between the two ends. Germline assignment: CDR1 MNHEY and CDR2 SVGAGI. The CDR3 contains 14 residues.

V gene TRBV7-2 combines with J gene TRBJ1-4; 7 positions agree with TRBD1. In germline, CDR1 is SGHTA, CDR2 FQGNSA. The V segment lost 0 bases and the J segment 0 bases; nucleotides outside the gene matches: 7. The length of the CDR3 is 18 residues. CDR3 protein: CASSLATHRGATNEKLFF. DNA for the CDR3: TGTGCCAGCAGCTTAGCGACACACAGGGGTGCAACTAATGAAAAACTGTTTTTT.

V is TRBV7-9 and J is TRBJ2-7, with 9 positions matching TRBD2. The length of the CDR3 is 17 residues. From germline, CDR1 is SEHNR and CDR2 FQNEAQ (reference sequence). J was trimmed by 2 bases and V by 4 bases; bases with no gene match: 12. The CDR3 protein is CASSYKYLAGRPYEQYF. In DNA form, the CDR3 reads TGTGCCAGCAGCTATAAGTACCTAGCGGGGCGTCCCTACGAGCAGTACTTC.

V usage is TRBV5-1 and J usage is TRBJ1-1, with 9 bases matching TRBD1. The CDR3 totals 15 residues. With V trimmed by 7 bases and J by 4 bases, 11 bases remained unmatched. Germline V lookup: CDR1 SGHRS, CDR2 YFSETQ. The CDR3 nucleotides read TGCGCCAGCGGCCTAACGGGACAGGGATTCACTGAAGCTTTCTTT. Translation: CASGLTGQGFTEAFF.

V and J are TRBV2 and TRBJ2-3; TRBD2 matches at 11 bases. The J segment lost 5 bases and the V segment lost 6 bases, leaving 7 bases of the junction unmatched. The CDR3 runs to 15 residues. Germline CDR1 and CDR2: SNHLY and FYNNEI. The CDR3 reads CASRVAGGPGDTQYF. In DNA, the CDR3 is TGTGCCAGCAGGGTAGCGGGAGGGCCAGGAGATACGCAGTATTTT.

The rearrangement uses TRBV2 and TRBJ1-2, with a tentative D call TRBD1 (5 bases). This CDR3 is 14 amino acids long. Trimming stripped 7 bases from V and 2 bases from J, with 14 bases between. Germline V gene sequence: CDR1 SNHLY, CDR2 FYNNEI. CDR3 sequence: CASTPGTTNYGYTF. The CDR3 DNA sequence: TGTGCCAGCACCCCCGGGACTACGAACTATGGCTACACCTTC.

V is TRBV18 and J is TRBJ1-5, with D perhaps matching TRBD1 (5 bases). V was shortened by 1 base and J by 2 bases, with 12 bases between the two germline ends. This CDR3 comprises 16 residues. Germline CDR1 is KGHSH and CDR2 is LQKENI. The CDR3 loop reads CASSPRVRRGNQPQHF. CDR3 nucleotide sequence: TGTGCCAGCTCACCACGGGTGCGCAGGGGCAATCAGCCCCAGCATTTT.